The 29 T cell receptor beta chains listed next were all sequenced from one sample in a study of blood T cells in healthy people across ages. PCR was performed a second time for about 6 to 11 cycles using a sample-barcoded 5' primer and a J-beta primer mix. MiXCR was run by TCRdb on the 5' RACE reads, yielding one entry per CDR3 protein. The sample records roughly 800,000 distinct CDR3 sequences, roughly 50% being singletons. The sequenced sample was blood. These receptor sequences come from a man in his thirties or forties in good health.

The chain combines TRBV20-1 with TRBJ2-1; D might be TRBD1 or TRBD2, each matching 5 bases. The germline V and J ends were trimmed by 4 bases and 8 bases, with 18 bases remaining between them. Germline CDR1 DFQATT, CDR2 SNEGSKA (reference sequence). The CDR3 runs to 14 residues. For the CDR3, the DNA is TGCAGTGCTATCGAGGGGCCAACTTTAGATGAGCAGTTCTTC. This encodes CSAIEGPTLDEQFF.

V and J are TRBV9 and TRBJ1-5; maybe TRBD1 (5 bases). Germline CDR1 SGDLS, CDR2 YYNGEE. The germline V and J ends were trimmed by 3 bases and 2 bases, with 15 bases remaining between them. This CDR3 contains 16 residues. CDR3 sequence reads: CASSDGTSLGNQPQHF. CDR3 nucleotide sequence: TGTGCCAGCAGCGATGGGACGTCTCTGGGCAATCAGCCCCAGCATTTT.

The chain joins TRBV29-1 to TRBJ2-7, with 7 nucleotides matching TRBD1. CDR1 is SQVTM and CDR2 is ANQGSEA in the germline V gene. The CDR3 runs 13 residues. The V and J ends lost 6 bases and 3 bases, in that order; junction bases with no gene match: 8. The CDR3 DNA sequence: TGCAGCGTGACCCGGGACAGTTTCTACGAGCAGTACTTC. Encoded protein: CSVTRDSFYEQYF.

The rearrangement joins TRBV7-2 to TRBJ1-2; the D gene is possibly TRBD1 (6 bases). The CDR3 has 16 amino acids. V lost 0 bases, J lost 4 bases, and 15 bases lay in between. Per germline, CDR1 SGHTA and CDR2 FQGNSA. The CDR3: CASSLAPDSNLYGYTF. The CDR3 bases are TGTGCCAGCAGCTTAGCCCCGGACAGCAACCTCTATGGCTACACCTTC.

The J gene is TRBJ1-1, the V gene TRBV27; unclear D gene. This CDR3 has 16 residues. Germline V gives CDR1 MNHEY, CDR2 SMNVEV (reference sequence). Trimming cost V 0 bases and J 4 bases, with 15 bases left between them. As DNA, the CDR3 is TGTGCCAGCAGTTTATCGTCGGCGGCCTTCGGCACTGAAGCTTTCTTT. Its translation: CASSLSSAAFGTEAFF.

This clonotype was observed a handful of times. The chain combines TRBV5-1 with TRBJ1-2; a possible D gene is TRBD1 (5 bases). The CDR3 is 14 amino acids. Germline V gene data show CDR1 as SGHRS and CDR2 as YFSETQ. Trimming took 1 base from V and 3 from J, leaving 10 bases between them. CDR3 protein: CASSLTGEDYGYTF. CDR3 bases: TGCGCCAGCAGCTTGACGGGGGAAGACTATGGCTACACCTTC.

The chain has TRBV7-2 and TRBJ2-1, with 7 bases identical to TRBD2. The CDR3 has 15 residues. Germline V gives CDR1 SGHTA, CDR2 FQGNSA. Germline trimming cut 1 base from V and 6 bases from J; bases unmatched to any gene: 6. The CDR3 DNA follows: TGTGCCAGCAGCTTAGGGGCGGGAGTCTTCAATGAGCAGTTCTTC. Protein sequence: CASSLGAGVFNEQFF.

This clonotype came up a few times. DNA for the CDR3: TGTGCCAGCAGTCAAGTCCCGGGACAAAGTGGCTACACCTTC. Its protein product is CASSQVPGQSGYTF. The V call is TRBV6-2 or TRBV6-3, the J call TRBJ1-2; TRBD1 might be the D (6 bases). CDR1 is MNHEY, CDR2 SVGEGT, per germline. Trimming took off 5 bases at V and 7 bases at J, with 17 bases between the two ends. This CDR3 contains 14 residues.

The V call is TRBV15, the J call TRBJ1-1, with a weak D call TRBD1 (5 bases). From germline, CDR1 is LNHNV and CDR2 YYDKDF (reference sequence). V was pared by 0 bases and J by 9 bases, with 14 bases between. This CDR3 spans 14 amino acids. CDR3 bases: TGTGCCACCAGCAGAGACCCGCTCGGGGGTAAAGCTTTCTTT. It codes for CATSRDPLGGKAFF.

The chain is built from TRBV7-2 and TRBJ1-2, with 10 bases fitting TRBD1. The junction had 8 bases not matched to a gene; V was cut back by 5 bases and J by 5 bases. Germline V CDR1 and CDR2: SGHTA, FQGNSA. The CDR3 extends over 15 amino acids. CDR3 sequence reads: CASSTGQGGLYGYTF. The CDR3 DNA reads TGTGCCAGCAGCACCGGACAGGGGGGACTATATGGCTACACCTTC.

J is TRBJ2-5 and V is TRBV12-3 or TRBV12-4; D perhaps matches TRBD1 (5 bases). The CDR3 is 14 residues long. V dropped 6 bases and J dropped 4 bases, with 15 bases sitting between them. DNA for the CDR3: TGTGCCAGCAGCCCTGACAGACTTGGAGAGACCCAGTACTTC. Encoded protein: CASSPDRLGETQYF.

This sequence joins TRBV30 and TRBJ2-1; TRBD1 might be the D (6 bases). This CDR3 is built from 14 residues. Trimming pared 7 bases from V and 0 bases from J, leaving 13 bases between. Per the germline V gene, CDR1 is GTSNPN and CDR2 is SVGIG (reference sequence). Here the CDR3 reads CALRQASSYNEQFF. The CDR3 bases are TGTGCCTTACGACAGGCTAGCTCCTACAATGAGCAGTTCTTC.

This clonotype was detected only a few times. V and J are TRBV20-1 and TRBJ2-1; no firm D call. Trimming removed 3 bases from V and 10 bases from J, with 13 bases in between. In germline, CDR1 is DFQATT, CDR2 SNEGSKA (reference sequence). The CDR3 spans 12 residues. The CDR3 sequence is CSASKTNKEQFF. CDR3 DNA: TGCAGTGCTAGTAAGACGAATAAGGAGCAGTTCTTC.

The V gene is TRBV6-2 or TRBV6-3, the J gene TRBJ2-5; TRBD2 matches at 8 bases. The end of the DNA aligns better with TRBJ2-7, so the J call may be wrong. Germline CDR1 is MNHEY and CDR2 is SVGEGT. This CDR3 comprises 15 residues. CDR3 sequence reads: CASLPIGLAGYEQYF. The CDR3 nucleotides are TGTGCCAGCCTCCCTATTGGACTAGCCGGCTACGAGCAGTACTTC.

This clonotype was recorded a few times. V and J are TRBV5-8 and TRBJ2-7; no definite D call. Germline values: CDR1 SGHTS, CDR2 YDEGEE. Trimming took 4 bases from V and 3 from J, leaving 17 bases between them. The CDR3 consists of 15 residues. The CDR3 region is CASSPSVGTFYEQYF. CDR3 DNA sequence: TGTGCCAGCAGCCCTTCAGTGGGAACGTTCTACGAGCAGTACTTC.

The V gene is TRBV4-2, the J gene TRBJ1-6; a possible D gene is TRBD1 (5 bases). Germline values: CDR1 LGHNA, CDR2 YNFKEQ. The CDR3 consists of 12 residues. Trimming removed 3 bases at V and 10 bases at J, with 7 bases between. CDR3 bases: TGTGCCAGCAGCCAGGGGGGGTCACCCCTCCACTTT. Translating it yields CASSQGGSPLHF.

This clonotype was seen only once. The chain couples TRBV5-1 to TRBJ2-5; D not resolved. The CDR3 spans 11 residues. Between the trimmed V and J ends, which lost 6 bases and 5 bases, there was a span of 8 bases. The germline V gene encodes CDR1 SGHRS and CDR2 YFSETQ. CDR3 DNA sequence: TGCGCCAGCATGAGGAGTGAGACCCAGTACTTC. It is translated as CASMRSETQYF.

The chain employs TRBV2 and TRBJ1-2; maybe TRBD1 (5 bases). The V and J ends lost 3 bases and 6 bases respectively, with 17 bases between them. There are 15 residues in the CDR3. Germline V gene sequence: CDR1 SNHLY, CDR2 FYNNEI. The CDR3 DNA reads as TGTGCCAGCAGTGAGTGGGCAGATCGAGGGGATGGCTACACCTTC. It encodes CASSEWADRGDGYTF.

The gene calls are TRBV15 and TRBJ2-4; the D is unclear. The J call may not be correct, given that the DNA end is closer to TRBJ2-7. CDR1 is LNHNV and CDR2 is YYDKDF in the germline V gene (reference sequence). This CDR3 comprises 13 residues. This chain's CDR3 is CATSRDGRTEQYF. The CDR3, as DNA: TGTGCCACCAGCAGAGATGGGCGAACCGAGCAGTACTTC.

This clonotype came up once. V and J are TRBV11-1 and TRBJ2-1, with unresolved D. Germline-derived CDR1 and CDR2 are SGHAT and FQDESV (reference sequence). The CDR3 has 13 residues. Trimming took 5 bases from V and 9 from J, leaving 14 bases between them. CDR3 region: CASSPRSPSEQFF. CDR3 nucleotides: TGTGCCAGCAGCCCCCGTTCCCCGAGTGAGCAGTTCTTC.

V gene TRBV20-1 combines with J gene TRBJ2-1; 8 bases are a match to TRBD2. CDR1 is DFQATT and CDR2 is SNEGSKA in the germline V gene (reference sequence). The V segment lost 2 bases and the J segment 7 bases; nucleotides outside the gene matches: 10. The CDR3 spans 15 residues. The CDR3 spells CSARYVGGGLNEQFF. CDR3 nucleotide sequence: TGCAGTGCTAGATACGTCGGGGGGGGGCTGAATGAGCAGTTCTTC.

The table lists this clonotype with a count of one. Germline and junction disagree at one end, which may indicate a read error. This chain links TRBV10-3 with TRBJ2-5; 8 positions match TRBD1. Near its end, the DNA agrees better with TRBJ2-7, so the J call may be wrong. The CDR3 consists of 13 residues. CDR1 ENHRY and CDR2 SYGVKD come from the germline V gene. The CDR3 DNA is TGTGTCATCAGAACCACAGGGGGAGGCGAGCAGTACTTC. Residues: CVIRTTGGGEQYF.

This clonotype occurred once. The V call is TRBV7-2, the J call TRBJ1-2; D ambiguous. The CDR3 extends over 13 amino acids. The germline CDR1 and CDR2 sequences are SGHTA and FQGNSA. V was cut by 5 bases and J by 0 bases, with 7 bases left in between. Written as DNA, the CDR3 is TGTGCCAGCAGCCAAAATACTAACTATGGCTACACCTTC. Translating gives CASSQNTNYGYTF.

The chain couples TRBV27 to TRBJ2-1, with 8 positions matching TRBD2. The V and J ends lost 6 bases and 7 bases, in that order; junction bases with no gene match: 11. The CDR3 is 15 amino acids. Germline-derived CDR1 and CDR2 are MNHEY and SMNVEV (reference sequence). In nucleotides, the CDR3 is TGTGCCAGCAGACCCGCCGGGGGGGCTTGGAATGAGCAGTTCTTC. This translates into CASRPAGGAWNEQFF.

The chain couples TRBV6-4 to TRBJ2-1; 8 nucleotides agree with TRBD1. This CDR3 spans 18 amino acids. Germline V gene sequence: CDR1 MRHNA, CDR2 SNTAGT. V gave up 7 bases and J gave up 4 bases; unmatched junction bases: 18. CDR3 coding DNA: TGTGCCAGCATCGGCCTCGGCAAAGGACAGGGCCATTACAATGAGCAGTTCTTC. Amino acids: CASIGLGKGQGHYNEQFF.

The chain employs TRBV5-4 and TRBJ2-5; 11 nucleotides line up with TRBD2. The ends lost 2 bases at V and 5 bases at J; junction bases unmatched: 5. There are 15 residues in the CDR3. Per the germline V gene, CDR1 is SGHNT and CDR2 is YYREEE (reference sequence). CDR3 bases: TGTGCCAGCAGCTTTAGCGGGAGGGCCGTGGAGACCCAGTACTTC. Translated, it gives CASSFSGRAVETQYF.

V and J are TRBV7-6 and TRBJ1-5; TRBD1 matches 7 bases. This CDR3 has 17 amino acids. V dropped 5 bases and J dropped 4; count of bases not matched to a gene: 14. Germline V gene data show CDR1 as SGHVS and CDR2 as FNYEAQ. The CDR3 loop is CASSLGRQGQINQPQHF. The CDR3 DNA follows: TGTGCCAGCAGCCTAGGGCGCCAGGGACAGATAAATCAGCCCCAGCATTTT.

Only a few counts were recorded for this clonotype. CDR3 loop: CASSPWDLSYEQFF. The CDR3, as DNA: TGTGCCAGCAGCCCTTGGGATTTATCATATGAGCAGTTCTTC. V is TRBV9 and J is TRBJ2-1; D gene ambiguous. The CDR3 contains 14 residues. Germline CDR1 reads SGDLS; CDR2 reads YYNGEE. Trimming shortened V by 4 bases and J by 8 bases, and 16 bases separated the two germline ends.

The chain carries TRBV3-1 and TRBJ2-1, with D unclear. The CDR3 spans 15 residues. Germline assignment: CDR1 LGHDT and CDR2 YNNKEL (reference sequence). V dropped 5 bases and J dropped 4 bases, with 15 bases sitting between them. The CDR3 nucleotides are TGTGCCAGCAGCTCAGACTCTTCTCTATACAATGAGCAGTTCTTC. Amino acid sequence: CASSSDSSLYNEQFF.